The present entry profiles one TCR beta chain with its context. The length of the CDR3 is 14 residues. Germline CDR1 reads MNHEY; CDR2 reads SVGAGI. Trimming stripped 0 bases from V and 5 bases from J, with 10 bases between. The sample belongs to a study of blood T cell repertoires in COVID-19. Assay used: immunoSEQ multiplex PCR; TCRdb lists only in-frame clones, some missing. In the table there are about 330,000 clones, roughly 87% of which are singletons. Cohort assignment relied on participant-reported clinical history. V usage is TRBV6-5 and J usage is TRBJ2-5; the D gene is possibly TRBD1 (6 bases). The sequencing sample was made of PBMCs or T cells enriched from blood (not recorded which). The TCR originated in a woman under 40 who had recovered from COVID-19. The CDR3 bases are TGTGCCAGCAGTTACTCGGGACAATGGGAGACCCAGTACTTC. The encoded protein is CASSYSGQWETQYF.